What follows are 4 T cell receptor beta chains derived from one specimen sequenced in a study of T cell responses to AZD1222 COVID-19 vaccine. The repertoire was sequenced with immunoSEQ multiplex PCR; TCRdb's copy has only in-frame clones and lacks some. The top ten hold under 2% of the sample, which has 140,000 or so clones, around nine tenths seen once. The sample was peripheral blood, taken 28 days after the second AZD1222 dose. Source of these receptors: an adult who received the AZD1222 COVID-19 vaccine.

The gene calls are TRBV29-1 and TRBJ2-1, with D possibly TRBD1 on 6 matching bases. The V end lost 3 bases, the J end lost 7 bases, and 16 bases lay between the germline ends. CDR1 SQVTM and CDR2 ANQGSEA come from the germline V gene. CDR3 length equals 14 residues. DNA of the CDR3: TGCAGCGTTGATGAGACAGGTGGGGCGAATGAGCAGTTCTTC. Translated, it gives CSVDETGGANEQFF.

This clone has only one observation. This sequence joins TRBV27 and TRBJ1-2; 7 bases line up with TRBD1. Germline CDR1 reads MNHEY; CDR2 reads SMNVEV (reference sequence). V was pared by 5 bases and J by 8 bases, with 8 bases of the junction left unmatched. This CDR3 has 13 residues. The CDR3 DNA reads as TGTGCCAGCAGTCTGAAGGGGGCGAACGGCTACACCTTC. This encodes CASSLKGANGYTF.

V and J are TRBV3-1 (or the pseudogene TRBV3-2) and TRBJ1-6, with D possibly being TRBD1 (5 bases). Germline values: CDR1 LGHDT, CDR2 YNNKEL (reference sequence). The CDR3 consists of 17 residues. V gave up 1 base and J gave up 3 bases, with 13 bases separating them. CDR3 amino acids: CASSQGAGSHYNSPLHF. CDR3 DNA: TGTGCCAGCAGCCAAGGGGCAGGGTCGCACTATAATTCACCCCTCCACTTT.

The genes are TRBV7-2 and TRBJ1-2; 9 nucleotides align to TRBD1. Germline CDR1 is SGHTA and CDR2 is FQGNSA. CDR3 length equals 14 residues. After removal of 5 bases from V and 6 bases from J, the junction contained 7 bases not matched to a gene. The CDR3, as DNA: TGTGCCAGCAGCCCGGACAGGGGAAGTGATGGCTACACCTTC. It specifies CASSPDRGSDGYTF.